Following are 6 T cell receptor beta chains from one sample sequenced in a study of T cell responses to AZD1222 COVID-19 vaccine. The data were produced by immunoSEQ multiplex PCR, yet TCRdb's version contains in-frame clones alone and is incomplete. This sample carries some 150,000 clones, approximately 90% of them seen once, and the ten largest clones take 4% to 4.5%. Sequenced material: peripheral blood, taken 28 days after the second dose of the MenACWY control vaccine. Receptor source: an adult who received the MenACWY meningococcal vaccine as a control.

The chain carries TRBV5-1 and TRBJ2-1; a possible D gene is TRBD2 (5 bases). With 2 bases removed from V and 2 bases from J, the gap between germline ends came to 8 bases. CDR1 SGHRS and CDR2 YFSETQ come from the germline V gene. The CDR3 runs to 14 residues. This CDR3 reads CASSFRRAYNEQFF. The CDR3 region has the DNA TGCGCCAGCAGCTTCAGGCGGGCCTACAATGAGCAGTTCTTC.

This clone was picked up a small number of times. The chain is built from TRBV21-1 and TRBJ1-2. TRBV21-1 is designated a pseudogene. The CDR3 sequence is 16 residues long. CDR3 region: CASSKEGPWQNYGYTF. CDR3 in DNA: TGTGCCAGCAGCAAAGAAGGCCCTTGGCAGAACTATGGCTACACCTTC.

The chain recombines TRBV28 with TRBJ1-6; the D is unclear. Germline-derived CDR1 and CDR2 are MDHEN and SYDVKM. This CDR3 has 16 amino acids. The V end lost 7 bases, the J end lost 7 bases, and 20 bases lay between the germline ends. The CDR3 DNA follows: TGTGCCAGCACCCCGGTAGGGTCTACAATAAATTCACCCCTCCACTTT. As protein: CASTPVGSTINSPLHF.

The rearrangement joins TRBV5-1 to TRBJ2-7, with TRBD2 matching 10 bases. Germline CDR1 reads SGHRS; CDR2 reads YFSETQ. The V gene end was trimmed by 4 bases and the J gene end by 6 bases; junction bases not matched to a gene: 10. The CDR3 sequence is 15 residues long. The CDR3 coding sequence is TGCGCCAGCAGCCTGCCTAGCGGGAGATTTGGCGAGCAGTACTTC. This translates into CASSLPSGRFGEQYF. Full variable domain (rest looked up from reference TRBV5-1 and TRBJ2-7): KAGVTQTPRYLIKTRGQQVTLSCSPISGHRSVSWYQQTPGQGLQFLFEYFSETQRNKGNFPGRFSGRQFSNSRSEMNVSTLELGDSALYLCASSLPSGRFGEQYFGPGTRLTVT.

The chain has TRBV2 and TRBJ2-7; tentatively, D is TRBD2 (5 bases). The CDR3 extends over 14 amino acids. V gave up 8 bases and J gave up 2 bases, with 16 bases separating them. Germline V CDR1 and CDR2: SNHLY, FYNNEI. CDR3 region: CASYRGTVPYEQYF. CDR3 bases: TGTGCCAGCTACCGGGGAACGGTACCCTACGAGCAGTACTTC.

This clone was observed a few times. This chain connects TRBV10-3 to TRBJ1-6; the D gene is possibly TRBD1 (5 bases). The V gene's germline CDR1 is ENHRY and CDR2 SYGVKD. The V gene lost 3 bases and the J gene lost 9 bases, with 12 bases spanning the gap. The CDR3 totals 14 residues. The CDR3 loop reads CAISEGTVGSPLHF. As DNA, the CDR3 is TGTGCCATCAGTGAAGGGACCGTCGGTTCACCCCTCCACTTT.